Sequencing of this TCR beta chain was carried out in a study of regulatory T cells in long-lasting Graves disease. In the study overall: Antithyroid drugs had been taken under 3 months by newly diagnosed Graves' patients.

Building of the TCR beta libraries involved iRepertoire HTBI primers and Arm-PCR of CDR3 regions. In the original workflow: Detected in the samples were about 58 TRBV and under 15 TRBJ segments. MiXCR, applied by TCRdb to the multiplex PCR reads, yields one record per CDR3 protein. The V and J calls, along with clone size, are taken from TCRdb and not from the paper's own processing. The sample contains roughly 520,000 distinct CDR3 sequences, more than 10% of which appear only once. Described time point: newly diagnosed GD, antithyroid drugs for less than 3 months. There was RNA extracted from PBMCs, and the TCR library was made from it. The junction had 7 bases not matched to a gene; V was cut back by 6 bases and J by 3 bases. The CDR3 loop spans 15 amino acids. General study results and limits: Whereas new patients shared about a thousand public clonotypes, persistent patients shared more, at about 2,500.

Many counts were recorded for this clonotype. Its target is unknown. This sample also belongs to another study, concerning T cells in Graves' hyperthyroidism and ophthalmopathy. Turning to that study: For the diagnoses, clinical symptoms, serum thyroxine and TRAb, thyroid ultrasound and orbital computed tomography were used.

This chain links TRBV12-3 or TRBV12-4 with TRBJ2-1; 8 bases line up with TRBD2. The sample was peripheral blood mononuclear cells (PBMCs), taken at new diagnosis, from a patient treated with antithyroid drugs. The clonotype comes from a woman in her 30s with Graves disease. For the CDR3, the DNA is TGTGCCAGCAGCCGGGGGGGTGGGATCTACAATGAGCAGTTCTTC. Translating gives CASSRGGGIYNEQFF.